The 9 T cell receptor beta chains given below trace back to one sample, sequenced in a study of CD8 T cells in Susac syndrome (dated by TCRdb to between 2019 and 2020). The receptor library was made with the immunoSEQ multiplex PCR assay. RNA was extracted using the RNeasy kit, and roughly 0.45 to 1 microgram was reverse transcribed with random hexamers. The public reads were reprocessed in TCRdb via fastp at Q25 and MiXCR, keeping in-frame beta chains. Identical CDR3 proteins give one entry, which carries the most common genes and DNA. The sample contains over 130,000 distinct CDR3 sequences, around 95% of them found a single time. Roughly 0.14% of the sample lies in the top ten. The sequenced material came from CD4+ T cells from PBMCs. The receptors were gathered from a human donor with Susac syndrome.

The chain uses TRBV2 and TRBJ1-1, with unresolved D. Germline loops: CDR1 SNHLY, CDR2 FYNNEI. This CDR3 contains 14 residues. V shed 4 bases and J shed 6 bases, with 15 bases lying between them. CDR3 loop: CASSAGLSGSEAFF. The CDR3 DNA is TGTGCCAGCAGTGCTGGGCTATCGGGGTCTGAAGCTTTCTTT.

This chain connects TRBV25-1 to TRBJ2-5; either TRBD1 or TRBD2 may supply D (6 bases each). This CDR3 comprises 14 residues. CDR1 MGHDK and CDR2 SYGVNS come from the germline V gene. Trimming stripped 6 bases from V and 9 bases from J, with 20 bases between. For the CDR3, the DNA is TGTGCCAGCAGACCTACAGGGATCCGCGGGGCCCAGTACTTC. Residues: CASRPTGIRGAQYF.

This sequence joins TRBV2 and TRBJ2-2; TRBD2 matches 11 bases. Germline V gene sequence: CDR1 SNHLY, CDR2 FYNNEI. V was clipped by 11 bases and J by 4 bases; unmatched bases: 6. This CDR3 is built from 14 residues. CDR3 residues: CAARLAGFTGELFF. The CDR3 DNA sequence: TGTGCCGCCCGACTAGCGGGATTCACCGGGGAGCTGTTTTTT.

This chain uses TRBV20-1 with TRBJ2-1; D remains ambiguous. V dropped 1 base and J dropped 10 bases, with 20 bases sitting between them. The germline V gene has CDR1 DFQATT and CDR2 SNEGSKA (reference sequence). This CDR3 comprises 15 residues. CDR3 in amino acids: CSARVGYSEVAEQFF. The CDR3 nucleotides are TGCAGTGCTAGAGTCGGCTACTCCGAGGTGGCGGAGCAGTTCTTC.

The rearrangement links TRBV7-2 to TRBJ1-1, with D maybe TRBD1 (5 bases). There are 13 residues in the CDR3. Germline V gives CDR1 SGHTA, CDR2 FQGNSA. V was trimmed by 5 bases and J by 4 bases, leaving 11 bases between them. The CDR3 is CASSLGAVTEAFF. The CDR3 DNA reads as TGTGCCAGCAGCCTAGGGGCAGTCACTGAAGCTTTCTTT.

The V call is TRBV9, the J call TRBJ2-5, with TRBD1 matching over 7 bases. The junction had 6 bases not matched to a gene; V was cut back by 4 bases and J by 3 bases. This CDR3 is built from 14 residues. Germline V gene data show CDR1 as SGDLS and CDR2 as YYNGEE. CDR3 sequence (DNA): TGTGCCAGCAGCCCCCGACAGGGTAAAGAGACCCAGTACTTC. Amino acids: CASSPRQGKETQYF.

The V gene is TRBV5-6, the J gene TRBJ2-7, with D tentatively TRBD1 or TRBD2 (5 bases each). V lost 0 bases to trimming and J lost 3 bases, with 25 bases between them. This CDR3 has 19 amino acids. Germline V lookup: CDR1 SGHDT, CDR2 YYEEEE. Written as DNA, the CDR3 is TGTGCCAGCAGCTTGGTGAAGCAGGGATCTTTTAGCGATCGCTACGAGCAGTACTTC. Its translation: CASSLVKQGSFSDRYEQYF.

The chain joins TRBV12-3 or TRBV12-4 to TRBJ1-2, with D possibly being TRBD1 (5 bases). Between the trimmed V and J ends, which lost 6 bases and 6 bases, there was a span of 20 bases. This CDR3 comprises 15 residues. Written as DNA, the CDR3 is TGTGCCAGCAGCCTAGCGGGACTGAGGAAGGATGGCTACACCTTC. Protein: CASSLAGLRKDGYTF.

The chain joins TRBV6-5 to TRBJ1-2; D not resolved. The germline V and J ends were trimmed by 2 bases and 2 bases, with 6 bases remaining between them. Germline CDR1 and CDR2: MNHEY and SVGAGI. CDR3 length equals 13 residues. The CDR3 here is CASSYSLNYGYTF. CDR3 sequence (DNA): TGTGCCAGCAGTTACAGCCTGAACTATGGCTACACCTTC.